These 26 T cell receptor beta chains share one sample of origin, sequenced in a study of siplizumab effects on memory and regulatory T cells (dated by TCRdb to between 2017 and 2020). The method behind the library was the immunoSEQ multiplex PCR assay. The table was pulled from immuneACCESS by TCRdb, which kept in-frame rearrangements only. Such tables lose some clones; where checked, under half of the loss comes from unresolved V genes, and the rest has no known cause. The sample table shows 50,000 to 60,000 clones, and about 90% are seen once. The ten largest clones capture roughly 0.37% of the sample. Sequenced material: naive CD8+ T cells sorted from blood. What the cell subset or site label conveys for this sample: unstimulated naive T cells. These TCRs come from a human donor in good health.

The count of this clone is one. The CDR3 spells CVYRDHTDTQYF. CDR3 bases: TGTGTCTACCGGGACCACACAGATACGCAGTATTTT. This chain joins TRBV6-6 and TRBJ2-3, with D possibly called TRBD1 or TRBD2 (5 bases each). The CDR3 has 12 amino acids. Germline CDR1 MNHNY, CDR2 SVGAGI (reference sequence).

This chain uses TRBV11-2 with TRBJ2-7, with unresolved D. The CDR3 loop spans 14 amino acids. Germline V gene lookup returns CDR1 SGHAT and CDR2 FQNNGV. The ends were cut back, 1 base at V and 2 bases at J, with 9 bases in the middle. The CDR3 nucleotides are TGTGCCAGCAGCTTAGGCCTCCAGCCCTACGAGCAGTACTTC. This translates into CASSLGLQPYEQYF.

This chain links TRBV6-5 with TRBJ1-1; D is unresolved. Germline CDR1 reads MNHEY; CDR2 reads SVGAGI. CDR3 length: 13 amino acids. The V gene lost 5 bases and the J gene lost 0 bases, with 7 bases spanning the gap. CDR3 amino acids: CASSDGLNTEAFF. CDR3 coding DNA: TGTGCCAGCAGTGACGGACTGAACACTGAAGCTTTCTTT.

The genes are TRBV19 and TRBJ2-7, with D possibly being TRBD2 (6 bases). CDR1 LNHDA and CDR2 SQIVND come from the germline V gene (reference sequence). This CDR3 has 12 residues. The V end was cut by 7 bases, the J end by 0 bases, with 7 bases between. The CDR3 DNA is TGTGCCAGTACCGGGGGCTCCTACGAGCAGTACTTC. Protein: CASTGGSYEQYF.

The rearrangement links TRBV12-5 to TRBJ2-7; D is unresolved. The germline V gene has CDR1 LGHNT and CDR2 FRNRAP. Deletions cut 4 bases from V and 2 bases from J, with 12 bases between. The CDR3 has 14 amino acids. The CDR3 sequence is CASGSPIETYEQYF. The CDR3 nucleotides read TGTGCTAGTGGTTCGCCCATCGAGACCTACGAGCAGTACTTC.

The chain joins TRBV7-9 to TRBJ2-1; 10 bases agree with TRBD2. CDR1 and CDR2 (germline): SEHNR, FQNEAQ (reference sequence). V was clipped by 1 base and J by 8 bases; unmatched bases: 2. The CDR3 has 14 residues. The CDR3 DNA reads TGTGCCAGCAGCTTAGATCTAGCGGGAGATGAGCAGTTCTTC. Amino acid sequence: CASSLDLAGDEQFF.

V and J are TRBV21-1 and TRBJ1-2; the DNA was not used to check the table's D call, TRBD1. TRBV21-1 is recorded as a pseudogene. The CDR3 runs to 14 residues. The CDR3, as DNA: TGTGCCAGCAGCATCCGGGACAGGGTTCCTGGCTACACCTTC. Protein product: CASSIRDRVPGYTF.

This clone appeared once. The rearrangement links TRBV14 to TRBJ2-5; 13 nucleotides match TRBD2. Germline CDR1 and CDR2: SGHDN and FVKESK. With 2 bases clipped from V and 4 bases from J, the junction kept 1 base outside the gene matches. The CDR3 covers 15 residues. Here the CDR3 DNA reads TGTGCCAGCAGCCAAAGACTAGCGGGAGGAGAGACCCAGTACTTC. Protein sequence: CASSQRLAGGETQYF.

The chain joins TRBV29-1 to TRBJ1-2; the D is unclear. Germline V gene sequence: CDR1 SQVTM, CDR2 ANQGSEA. V shed 8 bases and J shed 6 bases, with 13 bases lying between them. This CDR3 is built from 11 residues. The CDR3: CSFREIDGYTF. CDR3 DNA sequence: TGCAGCTTTAGGGAGATTGATGGCTACACCTTC.

The CDR3 here is CASSSLSIRLRHKDTEAFF. The CDR3 DNA reads TGTGCCAGCAGTTCCTTATCGATCCGCCTACGGCACAAGGACACTGAAGCTTTCTTT. The V gene is TRBV27, the J gene TRBJ1-1; D gene uncertain. This CDR3 has 19 amino acids. The V gene's germline CDR1 is MNHEY and CDR2 SMNVEV (reference sequence). Trimming shortened V by 4 bases and J by 3 bases, and 27 bases separated the two germline ends.

The J gene is TRBJ1-3, the V gene TRBV19; D call uncertain. This CDR3 spans 12 amino acids. Germline V gives CDR1 LNHDA, CDR2 SQIVND (reference sequence). Trimming took off 3 bases at V and 4 bases at J, with 4 bases between the two ends. The CDR3 DNA is TGTGCCAGTAGTATTGCAGGAAACACCATATATTTT. Translated, it gives CASSIAGNTIYF.

The chain recombines TRBV18 with TRBJ1-1; no clear D gene. V lost 0 bases and J lost 6, with 20 bases in between. The CDR3 has 17 amino acids. CDR1 and CDR2 (germline): KGHSH, LQKENI. This chain's CDR3 is CASSPPLPERNRAEAFF. CDR3 nucleotides: TGTGCCAGCTCACCACCGCTGCCGGAGCGGAACAGAGCTGAAGCTTTCTTT. The full variable domain, its missing parts supplied by reference TRBV18 and TRBJ1-1, is NAGVMQNPRHLVRRRGQEARLRCSPMKGHSHVYWYRQLPEEGLKFMVYLQKENIIDESGMPKERFSAEFPKEGPSILRIQQVVRGDSAAYFCASSPPLPERNRAEAFFGQGTRLTVV.

To note about this clone: The junction departs from germline at one end; a sequencing error may be responsible. The chain carries TRBV7-8 and TRBJ2-1; no clear D. This CDR3 is 11 amino acids long. Germline V gene lookup returns CDR1 SGHVS and CDR2 FQNEAQ. The CDR3 sequence: CASSLASDPIF. The CDR3 DNA is TGTGCCAGCAGCTTAGCGTCGGATCCAATCTTC.

This chain joins TRBV27 and TRBJ2-1; TRBD1 matches at 8 bases. This CDR3 contains 13 residues. Germline V gene lookup returns CDR1 MNHEY and CDR2 SMNVEV (reference sequence). The V gene end was trimmed by 4 bases and the J gene end by 9 bases; junction bases not matched to a gene: 5. CDR3 amino acids: CASSSPGGLEQFF. CDR3 DNA sequence: TGTGCCAGCAGTTCACCAGGGGGCCTTGAGCAGTTCTTC.

This clone was detected a few times. The chain links TRBV5-1 to TRBJ1-5; no firm D call. Looked up from germline, CDR1 is SGHRS and CDR2 is YFSETQ. V shed 1 base and J shed 5 bases, with 7 bases lying between them. The CDR3 covers 13 residues. CDR3 loop: CASSLWGDQPQHF. CDR3 nucleotide sequence: TGCGCCAGCAGCTTGTGGGGAGATCAGCCCCAGCATTTT.

This clone has a handful of counts. This chain joins TRBV7-9 and TRBJ2-7; D call uncertain. V was pared by 6 bases and J by 2 bases, with 17 bases between. The length of the CDR3 is 15 residues. CDR1 and CDR2 (germline): SEHNR, FQNEAQ (reference sequence). The CDR3 sequence: CASRSIDTETYEQYF. CDR3 in DNA: TGTGCCAGCAGATCAATCGACACCGAAACCTACGAGCAGTACTTC.

The V and J genes are TRBV27 and TRBJ2-7; D unclear. Germline-derived CDR1 and CDR2 are MNHEY and SMNVEV (reference sequence). V was pared by 6 bases and J by 1 base, with 7 bases between. The CDR3 runs 12 residues. This chain's CDR3 is CASRAESYEQYF. The CDR3 DNA sequence: TGTGCCAGCAGGGCAGAATCCTACGAGCAGTACTTC.

This clone was detected only a few times. The V and J genes are TRBV30 and TRBJ1-1; D is undetermined. CDR1 GTSNPN and CDR2 SVGIG come from the germline V gene (reference sequence). Between the trimmed V and J ends, which lost 2 bases and 0 bases, there was a span of 7 bases. This CDR3 contains 13 residues. The CDR3 sequence is CAWSTVMNTEAFF. CDR3 sequence (DNA): TGTGCCTGGAGTACCGTTATGAACACTGAAGCTTTCTTT.

The chain uses TRBV4-1 and TRBJ2-3, with 9 bases identical to TRBD2. The CDR3 totals 17 residues. Trimming at V came to 6 bases and at J to 1 base, leaving 11 bases not matched to a gene. Germline CDR1 MGHRA, CDR2 YSYEKL. The DNA for the CDR3 is TGCGCCAGCAGTCCCGTTTTGGTAGCGGGAGGCACAGATACGCAGTATTTT. Translated: CASSPVLVAGGTDTQYF.

This chain links TRBV10-3 with TRBJ2-3, with TRBD2 matching 12 bases. This CDR3 comprises 16 residues. Germline assignment: CDR1 ENHRY and CDR2 SYGVKD. J lost 6 bases, V lost 6 bases, and 10 bases had no gene match. CDR3 sequence: CAISSGLAGPSDTQYF. The CDR3 bases are TGTGCCATCAGCTCTGGACTAGCGGGGCCATCTGATACGCAGTATTTT.

In its sample, this clone was seen a few times. The chain has TRBV21-1 and TRBJ1-6; TRBD1 was called by the table and not checked on the DNA. TRBV21-1 is designated a pseudogene. The CDR3 consists of 13 residues. CDR3 region: CASSIHTDSPLHF. The CDR3 nucleotides read TGTGCCAGCAGCATCCACACCGATTCACCCCTCCACTTT.

CDR3 bases: TGTGCCAGCAGTTCCCCCCCGACTGGCTACAATGAGCAGTTCTTC. This encodes CASSSPPTGYNEQFF. The chain is built from TRBV27 and TRBJ2-1; no reliable D call. Trimming took off 4 bases at V and 3 bases at J, with 13 bases between the two ends. Germline assignment: CDR1 MNHEY and CDR2 SMNVEV (reference sequence). The CDR3 has 15 residues.

This clone was recorded a few times. The chain carries TRBV27 and TRBJ1-3; the D is unclear. The CDR3 has 15 residues. The V gene lost 6 bases and the J gene lost 0 bases, with 12 bases spanning the gap. The germline CDR1 and CDR2 sequences are MNHEY and SMNVEV (reference sequence). This CDR3 reads CASSPDENSGNTIYF. CDR3 in DNA: TGTGCCAGCAGCCCGGACGAAAACTCTGGAAACACCATATATTTT.

The chain carries TRBV2 and TRBJ2-3, with D tentatively TRBD2 (6 bases). The CDR3 sequence is 13 residues long. Trimming stripped 7 bases from V and 5 bases from J, with 13 bases between. CDR1 is SNHLY, CDR2 FYNNEI, per germline. The CDR3 protein is CASKWEAGDTQYF. DNA for the CDR3: TGTGCCAGCAAATGGGAGGCAGGAGATACGCAGTATTTT.

This chain links TRBV5-8 with TRBJ2-5, with a tentative D call TRBD2 (5 bases). Trimming cost V 2 bases and J 5 bases, with 16 bases left between them. This CDR3 contains 15 residues. CDR1 is SGHTS, CDR2 YDEGEE, per germline. As DNA, the CDR3 is TGTGCCAGCAGCTTAACTTCCGTTACTAGGGAGACCCAGTACTTC. Its translation: CASSLTSVTRETQYF.

The chain recombines TRBV10-2 with TRBJ2-7; 7 bases map to TRBD2. The CDR3 contains 15 residues. The V and J ends lost 3 bases and 6 bases, in that order; junction bases with no gene match: 11. The germline CDR1 and CDR2 sequences are WSHSY and SAAADI. The CDR3 here is CASSDPAGISPEQYF. The CDR3 coding sequence is TGCGCCAGCAGTGATCCAGCGGGGATCTCTCCCGAGCAGTACTTC.